Each of the 7 T cell receptor beta chains below was sequenced from the same sample in a study of identical twins. MiXCR, run by TCRdb on the 5' RACE reads, gives a single entry per CDR3 protein. The sample includes some 560,000 distinct CDR3 sequences, 7.5% to 10% of them seen just once. This sample was also put to use in a study of yellow fever vaccine responses in identical twins.

The sample consisted of PBMCs. These receptors were taken from a woman aged 18-30 years in good health.

This clonotype showed up just a few times. The CDR3 region has the DNA TGTGCCAGCAGCATAGCGGGAGGCCCCCCATACAATGAGCAGTTCTTC. Residues: CASSIAGGPPYNEQFF. The rearrangement joins TRBV6-2 or TRBV6-3 to TRBJ2-1; 10 bases match TRBD2. The CDR3 extends over 16 amino acids. CDR1 MNHEY and CDR2 SVGEGT come from the germline V gene. V shed 6 bases, J shed 4 bases, and the junction held 9 bases outside the gene matches.

This clonotype was seen many times. The chain couples TRBV12-3 or TRBV12-4 to TRBJ1-4; TRBD1 matches 9 bases. This CDR3 spans 14 amino acids. The V and J ends lost 6 bases and 11 bases, in that order; junction bases with no gene match: 10. The CDR3: CASSFTGGAGKLFF. The CDR3 nucleotides read TGTGCCAGCAGCTTTACAGGGGGCGCGGGGAAACTGTTTTTT.

The rearrangement uses TRBV12-3 or TRBV12-4 and TRBJ2-5, with no clear D. V was clipped by 6 bases and J by 5 bases, with 10 bases between them. The CDR3 consists of 12 residues. In DNA, the CDR3 is TGTGCCAGCAGAACCCTGGCGGAGACCCAGTACTTC. Amino acids: CASRTLAETQYF.

This clonotype showed up many times. The chain links TRBV7-9 to TRBJ1-2; D possibly corresponds to TRBD1 (5 bases). Germline V gene lookup returns CDR1 SEHNR and CDR2 FQNEAQ (reference sequence). The germline V and J ends were trimmed by 0 bases and 8 bases, with 16 bases remaining between them. The CDR3 has 15 amino acids. The chain's CDR3 is CASSLAGEGPVGYTF. The CDR3 DNA sequence: TGTGCCAGCAGCTTAGCGGGGGAAGGTCCGGTCGGCTACACCTTC.

J is TRBJ2-7 and V is TRBV9; perhaps TRBD1 as D (5 bases). This CDR3 comprises 15 residues. Germline V gene lookup returns CDR1 SGDLS and CDR2 YYNGEE. Between the trimmed V and J ends, which lost 1 base and 0 bases, there was a span of 11 bases. The DNA for the CDR3 is TGTGCCAGCAGCGTAAGCCAGGGAAGCTCCTACGAGCAGTACTTC. Protein sequence: CASSVSQGSSYEQYF.

This clonotype has a count of ten or more. The V and J genes are TRBV6-5 and TRBJ2-3; 7 bases are a match to TRBD2. Germline CDR1 and CDR2: MNHEY and SVGAGI. The length of the CDR3 is 17 residues. The V segment lost 2 bases and the J segment 0 bases; nucleotides outside the gene matches: 8. The CDR3 sequence: CASSYGSGYPSTDTQYF. The CDR3, as DNA: TGTGCCAGCAGTTACGGTAGCGGGTACCCTAGCACAGATACGCAGTATTTT.

This clonotype showed up many times. The chain is built from TRBV20-1 and TRBJ2-7, with a tentative D call TRBD1 (6 bases). The CDR3 spans 15 residues. The germline V gene has CDR1 DFQATT and CDR2 SNEGSKA (reference sequence). V was cut by 5 bases and J by 5 bases, with 22 bases left in between. CDR3 loop: CSAPITGKVGHEQYF. The DNA of the CDR3 is TGCAGTGCTCCTATCACAGGGAAGGTAGGGCACGAGCAGTACTTC.